This T cell receptor (beta chain) was obtained from a study of OX40 agonist ivuxolimab in advanced cancers. Study-level information: Earlier treatment with anti-PD-1, anti-PD-L1 or anti-CTLA-4 was permitted, and about 40% had received some.

Notes on the study in general: It was not determined which antigens were specifically recognized by the peripheral T cells that had undergone clonal expansion.

Here immunoSEQ multiplex PCR was the method, and the copy in TCRdb shows in-frame clones only, minus some. This sample has more than 75,000 clones, with roughly 90% found just once. Regarding this clone: Its antigen is unknown.

Germline V CDR1 and CDR2: MGHDK, SYGVNS. The CDR3 spans 12 residues. V lost 9 bases and J 8 bases, leaving 13 bases between the germline ends. Sequencing used CD4+ or CD8+ T cells sorted from blood, obtained in a trial of the OX40 agonist ivuxolimab. This rearrangement joins TRBV25-1 to TRBJ1-4; D gene uncertain. The receptor comes from an adult with an advanced solid tumor such as melanoma, head and neck, liver or kidney cancer. CDR3 in DNA: TGTGCCAGTTCTCCGGGGAGCGAAAAACTGTTTTTT. Its protein product is CASSPGSEKLFF.